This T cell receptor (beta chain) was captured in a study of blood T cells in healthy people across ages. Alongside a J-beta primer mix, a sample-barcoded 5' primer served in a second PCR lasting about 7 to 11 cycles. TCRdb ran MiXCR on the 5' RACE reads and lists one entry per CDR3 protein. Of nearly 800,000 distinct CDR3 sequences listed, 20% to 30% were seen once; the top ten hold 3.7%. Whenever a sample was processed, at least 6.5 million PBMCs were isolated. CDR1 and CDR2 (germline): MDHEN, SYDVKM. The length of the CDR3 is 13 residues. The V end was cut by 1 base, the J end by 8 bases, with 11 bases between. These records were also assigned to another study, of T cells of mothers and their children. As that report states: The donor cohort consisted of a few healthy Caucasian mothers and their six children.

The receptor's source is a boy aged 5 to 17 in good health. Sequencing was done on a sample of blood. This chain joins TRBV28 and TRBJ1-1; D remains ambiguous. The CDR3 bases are TGTGCCAGCAGTTTATACAGTGGTGTCGAAGCTTTCTTT. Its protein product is CASSLYSGVEAFF.